Following are 26 T cell receptor beta chains from one sample sequenced in a study of sequential checkpoint blockade in melanoma. Regarding treatment: randomized to nivolumab then ipilimumab (arm A) or the reverse (arm B). This table comes from immunoSEQ multiplex PCR, and its TCRdb copy is limited to in-frame clones, with some not included. The sample records about 17,000 clones, roughly 72% being singletons. Specimen: CD8+ T cells sorted from blood (inferred from file names), collected from a patient given nivolumab and ipilimumab in sequence. The source is a human donor with melanoma.

This clone appeared once. One end of the junction fails to match germline, which may point to a read error. This rearrangement joins TRBV19 to TRBJ1-4, with TRBD1 as a possible D gene (6 bases). CDR1 and CDR2 from the germline V gene are LNHDA and SQIVND (reference sequence). CDR3 length equals 14 residues. CDR3 sequence reads: CASSIRGAKEKLFF. Here the CDR3 DNA reads TGTGCCAGTAGTATTCGGGGGGCTAAGGAAAAACTGTTTTTT.

Only a few counts were recorded for this clone. CDR3 residues: CASSLVQNSNQPQHF. DNA for the CDR3: TGTGCCAGCAGCTTAGTACAGAATAGCAATCAGCCCCAGCATTTT. The rearrangement links TRBV7-2 to TRBJ1-5, with D hard to call. The CDR3 is made up of 15 amino acids. CDR1 is SGHTA, CDR2 FQGNSA, per germline. With 1 base removed from V and 0 bases from J, the gap between germline ends came to 7 bases.

The sample holds a few counts of this clone. The chain has TRBV7-8 and TRBJ1-5, with unresolved D. Trimming took 1 base from V and 0 from J, leaving 13 bases between them. This CDR3 spans 17 amino acids. Germline V gene sequence: CDR1 SGHVS, CDR2 FQNEAQ. The CDR3 loop reads CASSLGGGVDSNQPQHF. The CDR3 nucleotides are TGTGCCAGCAGCTTAGGGGGAGGAGTGGATAGCAATCAGCCCCAGCATTTT.

CDR3 residues: CASGLWDRGREQYF. CDR3 nucleotide sequence: TGTGCTAGTGGTCTCTGGGACAGGGGAAGGGAGCAGTACTTC. The rearrangement joins TRBV12-5 to TRBJ2-7, with TRBD1 identical over 10 bases. The germline gives CDR1 LGHNT, CDR2 FRNRAP. Trimming cost V 5 bases and J 7 bases; bases outside gene matches: 8. This CDR3 is 14 amino acids long.

The chain joins TRBV6-4 to TRBJ1-1; no clear D. CDR1 is MRHNA, CDR2 SNTAGT, per germline. V lost 6 bases, J lost 3 bases, and 11 bases lay in between. The length of the CDR3 is 13 residues. The CDR3 nucleotides read TGTGCCAGCAGGCTTAAGAGCCACACTGAAGCTTTCTTT. The encoded protein is CASRLKSHTEAFF.

This sequence joins TRBV19 and TRBJ1-4; D unclear. Germline V lookup: CDR1 LNHDA, CDR2 SQIVND (reference sequence). The CDR3 runs to 12 residues. The V end was cut by 10 bases, the J end by 13 bases, with 19 bases between. DNA for the CDR3: TGTGCCACTGACGACCCACCCCTAGGACTGTTTTTT. It encodes CATDDPPLGLFF.

This clone has a handful of counts. The gene calls are TRBV11-3 and TRBJ2-7; TRBD1 agrees at 7 bases. Germline CDR1 reads SGHNT; CDR2 reads YENEEA. There are 14 residues in the CDR3. V shed 5 bases, J shed 4 bases, and the junction held 8 bases outside the gene matches. CDR3 region: CASSPAPGQYEQYF. CDR3 sequence (DNA): TGTGCCAGCAGCCCAGCCCCGGGACAGTACGAGCAGTACTTC.

This rearrangement joins TRBV28 to TRBJ1-2, with TRBD1 matching 9 bases. Trimming cost V 6 bases and J 4 bases; bases outside gene matches: 12. Per the germline V gene, CDR1 is MDHEN and CDR2 is SYDVKM. The CDR3 is made up of 16 amino acids. DNA for the CDR3: TGTGCCAGCAGCTCGGCCGGGACAGGGTCAATCTATGGCTACACCTTC. Encoded protein: CASSSAGTGSIYGYTF.

This CDR3 reads CASRGTEYTEAFF. CDR3 nucleotide sequence: TGTGCCAGCAGGGGGACAGAGTACACTGAAGCTTTCTTT. This chain connects TRBV11-3 to TRBJ1-1; the match to TRBD1 covers 7 bases. The ends lost 6 bases at V and 3 bases at J; junction bases unmatched: 4. The CDR3 totals 13 residues. Germline V CDR1 and CDR2: SGHNT, YENEEA.

The rearrangement joins TRBV28 to TRBJ2-1, with TRBD2 identical over 7 bases. With V trimmed by 11 bases and J by 3 bases, 13 bases remained unmatched. Germline V gene sequence: CDR1 MDHEN, CDR2 SYDVKM. CDR3 size: 15 residues. In DNA form, the CDR3 reads TGTGCCGCCTTTATGGGAGGGGCAGACTACAATGAGCAGTTCTTC. Its translation: CAAFMGGADYNEQFF.

This clone was observed a single time. This chain joins TRBV11-3 and TRBJ2-1; 14 bases line up with TRBD2. CDR3 size: 17 residues. The germline CDR1 and CDR2 sequences are SGHNT and YENEEA. V was clipped by 5 bases and J by 8 bases; unmatched bases: 11. CDR3 amino acids: CASSPRLAGGPDYEQFF. The CDR3 nucleotides are TGTGCCAGCAGCCCTAGACTAGCGGGAGGGCCCGACTATGAGCAGTTCTTC.

The chain's CDR3 is CASSFLLSYEQYF. CDR3 nucleotide sequence: TGTGCCAGCAGTTTCCTCCTCTCCTACGAGCAGTACTTC. The chain links TRBV28 to TRBJ2-7; D gene uncertain. The V gene lost 3 bases and the J gene lost 0 bases, with 6 bases spanning the gap. The CDR3 sequence is 13 residues long. CDR1 is MDHEN, CDR2 SYDVKM, per germline.

The rearrangement joins TRBV15 to TRBJ2-1, with 7 bases matching TRBD2. The ends lost 0 bases at V and 1 base at J; junction bases unmatched: 6. Per germline, CDR1 LNHNV and CDR2 YYDKDF (reference sequence). CDR3 length: 17 amino acids. Here the CDR3 DNA reads TGTGCCACCAGCAGAGATCAGTCTAGCGGTTCCTACAATGAGCAGTTCTTC. Its protein product is CATSRDQSSGSYNEQFF. Together with reference TRBV15 and TRBJ2-1, the CDR3 gives the full variable domain: DAMVIQNPRYQVTQFGKPVTLSCSQTLNHNVMYWYQQKSSQAPKLLFHYYDKDFNNEADTPDNFQSRRPNTSFCFLDIRSPGLGDTAMYLCATSRDQSSGSYNEQFFGPGTRLTVL.

In its sample, this clone ranks as medium-sized. The genes are TRBV6-5 and TRBJ2-7; 10 bases line up with TRBD2. Germline V gene data show CDR1 as MNHEY and CDR2 as SVGAGI. This CDR3 region has 15 residues. The trim removed 8 bases at V and 0 bases at J, leaving 7 bases unmatched. Here the CDR3 reads CASFSGTSVSYEQYF. In DNA form, the CDR3 reads TGTGCCAGCTTCTCCGGGACTAGCGTCTCCTACGAGCAGTACTTC.

This clone was counted a few times. This chain uses TRBV6-1 with TRBJ2-7, with TRBD2 matching over 7 bases. V lost 3 bases, J lost 3 bases, and 5 bases stayed unmatched. CDR1 and CDR2 (germline): MNHNS, SASEGT. There are 14 residues in the CDR3. Here the CDR3 DNA reads TGTGCCAGCAGTGAGATAGCGGGCCACTACGAGCAGTACTTC. This sequence encodes CASSEIAGHYEQYF.

This clone is labeled medium-sized. This sample includes further DNA sequences coding for the same CDR3. The chain links TRBV9 to TRBJ2-7; D may be TRBD2 (6 bases). Per the germline V gene, CDR1 is SGDLS and CDR2 is YYNGEE. There are 14 residues in the CDR3. With 0 bases removed from V and 1 base from J, the gap between germline ends came to 8 bases. CDR3 sequence (DNA): TGTGCCAGCAGCGTAGGGGCGGGGTCCTACGAGCAGTACTTC. Translation gives CASSVGAGSYEQYF.

The V gene is TRBV14, the J gene TRBJ2-7, with 12 bases fitting TRBD1. Germline loops: CDR1 SGHDN, CDR2 FVKESK. CDR3 length: 18 amino acids. The junction had 17 bases not matched to a gene; V was cut back by 6 bases and J by 5 bases. The CDR3 is CASSHRDRGPRAMDEQYF. The CDR3 nucleotides read TGTGCCAGCAGTCATCGGGACAGGGGGCCGCGTGCCATGGACGAGCAGTACTTC.

This chain joins TRBV18 and TRBJ2-6; a weak D match, TRBD1 (6 bases). Germline V CDR1 and CDR2: KGHSH, LQKENI. The V gene lost 6 bases and the J gene lost 0 bases, with 12 bases spanning the gap. The CDR3 is 16 residues long. The CDR3 protein is CASSSEGGSGANVLTF. The CDR3 DNA reads as TGTGCCAGCTCGTCGGAAGGGGGCTCTGGGGCCAACGTCCTGACTTTC.

This clone qualifies as medium-sized (0.01 to 0.1%). The chain is built from TRBV14 and TRBJ2-7; D not resolved. V was clipped by 0 bases and J by 2 bases, with 5 bases between them. Germline CDR1 reads SGHDN; CDR2 reads FVKESK. The CDR3 consists of 13 residues. CDR3 sequence (DNA): TGTGCCAGCAGCCAAGAAACTCCCTACGAGCAGTACTTC. It codes for CASSQETPYEQYF.

The CDR3 DNA sequence: TGTGCCAGCAGTTACTCTTTCCCAGGCTACGAGCAGTACTTC. It encodes CASSYSFPGYEQYF. V and J are TRBV6-5 and TRBJ2-7, with no clear D. V lost 0 bases and J 3 bases, leaving 9 bases between the germline ends. This CDR3 spans 14 amino acids. Germline V CDR1 and CDR2: MNHEY, SVGAGI.

The chain has TRBV10-2 and TRBJ2-7, with 9 bases fitting TRBD1. The CDR3 totals 14 residues. Germline V gives CDR1 WSHSY, CDR2 SAAADI. The ends lost 8 bases at V and 0 bases at J; junction bases unmatched: 5. The chain's CDR3 is CASRTGVYSYEQYF. As DNA, the CDR3 is TGCGCCAGCCGGACAGGGGTGTACTCCTACGAGCAGTACTTC.

The chain uses TRBV7-9 and TRBJ2-7, with D possibly matching TRBD1 (6 bases). This CDR3 comprises 12 residues. Trimming removed 5 bases from V and 7 bases from J, with 12 bases in between. Germline lookup yields CDR1 SEHNR and CDR2 FQNEAQ (reference sequence). CDR3 sequence reads: CASSTFTGEQYF. As DNA, the CDR3 is TGTGCCAGCAGCACATTTACAGGGGAGCAGTACTTC.

This clone was observed a single time. The chain links TRBV11-3 to TRBJ2-7, with 8 bases that match TRBD2. Germline lookup yields CDR1 SGHNT and CDR2 YENEEA. CDR3 length: 15 amino acids. J was trimmed by 3 bases and V by 3 bases; bases with no gene match: 7. The CDR3 nucleotides read TGTGCCAGCAGCTTGGGCGGGAGGATCGTCTACGAGCAGTACTTC. As protein: CASSLGGRIVYEQYF.

The chain joins TRBV9 to TRBJ2-7; TRBD2 is a possible D gene (5 bases). Germline V gene lookup returns CDR1 SGDLS and CDR2 YYNGEE. The V end was cut by 0 bases, the J end by 2 bases, with 9 bases between. The CDR3 sequence is 14 residues long. CDR3 nucleotide sequence: TGTGCCAGCAGCGTAGGTGACTACCCCTACGAGCAGTACTTC. It codes for CASSVGDYPYEQYF.

The chain couples TRBV9 to TRBJ2-7; perhaps TRBD1 as D (6 bases). Germline V gene data show CDR1 as SGDLS and CDR2 as YYNGEE. This CDR3 has 13 amino acids. V lost 3 bases, J lost 3 bases, and 10 bases lay in between. In nucleotides, the CDR3 is TGTGCCAGCAGCGAAGGACAGAGCTACGAGCAGTACTTC. It yields the protein CASSEGQSYEQYF.

This sequence joins TRBV11-2 and TRBJ2-7; the match to TRBD2 covers 11 bases. The V gene's germline CDR1 is SGHAT and CDR2 FQNNGV. V shed 5 bases, J shed 2 bases, and the junction held 8 bases outside the gene matches. The CDR3 has 16 amino acids. CDR3 loop: CASSPKGSGGAYEQYF. In nucleotides, the CDR3 is TGTGCCAGCAGCCCAAAAGGTAGCGGGGGGGCCTACGAGCAGTACTTC.